One sample yielded the 31 T cell receptor beta chains listed below, sequenced in a study of regulatory T cells. The PCR used 52 TRBV and 13 TRBJ primers. The data were produced by immunoSEQ multiplex PCR, yet TCRdb's version contains in-frame clones alone and is incomplete. The sample holds some 6,000 clones, 84% seen once. Sequenced material: CD8+ T cells sorted from blood. Receptor source: a child between 5 and 17 years old with CD3G deficiency.

The chain combines TRBV12-5 with TRBJ2-7; 7 bases agree with TRBD2. Per the germline V gene, CDR1 is LGHNT and CDR2 is FRNRAP. This CDR3 comprises 13 residues. The ends lost 6 bases at V and 6 bases at J; junction bases unmatched: 8. CDR3 DNA: TGTGCTAGTGGATACGCCCCGGGGGGCGAGCAGTACTTC. It specifies CASGYAPGGEQYF.

The V gene is TRBV7-9, the J gene TRBJ1-1; D unclear. CDR1 is SEHNR and CDR2 is FQNEAQ in the germline V gene (reference sequence). This CDR3 has 13 amino acids. Between the trimmed V and J ends, which lost 2 bases and 1 base, there was a span of 5 bases. As DNA, the CDR3 is TGTGCCAGCAGCTTAAACCAGAACACTGAAGCTTTCTTT. Amino acid sequence: CASSLNQNTEAFF.

The chain recombines TRBV7-8 with TRBJ2-3; D call uncertain. This CDR3 contains 14 residues. V lost 1 base to trimming and J lost 0 bases, with 5 bases between them. Germline V gene sequence: CDR1 SGHVS, CDR2 FQNEAQ. The CDR3 nucleotides are TGTGCCAGCAGCTTAGACCGGAGCACAGATACGCAGTATTTT. It is translated as CASSLDRSTDTQYF.

The chain carries TRBV28 and TRBJ2-7; 7 positions match TRBD1. The CDR3 loop spans 13 amino acids. CDR1 is MDHEN and CDR2 is SYDVKM in the germline V gene. V shed 6 bases and J 6 bases; nucleotides not matched to a gene: 8. CDR3 sequence: CASSQGTAREQYF. The CDR3 bases are TGTGCCAGCAGCCAGGGGACAGCACGCGAGCAGTACTTC.

The chain joins TRBV7-8 to TRBJ2-3; D call uncertain. V lost 5 bases to trimming and J lost 0 bases, with 15 bases between them. Germline CDR1 SGHVS, CDR2 FQNEAQ. The CDR3 runs 16 residues. The CDR3 protein is CASSPLSLPSTDTQYF. CDR3 nucleotide sequence: TGTGCCAGCAGCCCCCTGTCTCTCCCTAGCACAGATACGCAGTATTTT.

The chain joins TRBV7-9 to TRBJ2-1; TRBD2 matches at 15 bases. CDR3 length: 15 residues. Germline CDR1 reads SEHNR; CDR2 reads FQNEAQ (reference sequence). J was trimmed by 7 bases and V by 4 bases; bases with no gene match: 2. The CDR3: CASSWGLAGGNEQFF. CDR3 DNA: TGTGCCAGCAGCTGGGGACTAGCGGGGGGAAATGAGCAGTTCTTC.

The chain couples TRBV6-7 to TRBJ2-2; D unresolved. TRBV6-7 is marked as an open reading frame, function uncertain. The CDR3 extends over 15 amino acids. Trimming pared 1 base from V and 5 bases from J, leaving 11 bases between. The CDR3, as DNA: TGTGCCAGCAGTTACTGGGCGTCGGAGACCGGGGAGCTGTTTTTT. This encodes CASSYWASETGELFF.

The CDR3 DNA is TGTGCCAGCAGCTCAGGGGGACTAGCGGGGACCTACGAGCAGTACTTC. It yields the protein CASSSGGLAGTYEQYF. The chain joins TRBV7-8 to TRBJ2-5, with 13 bases identical to TRBD2. Matching the DNA end better, TRBJ2-7 makes the J call doubtful. This CDR3 spans 16 amino acids. CDR1 is SGHVS and CDR2 is FQNEAQ in the germline V gene.

V is TRBV19 and J is TRBJ1-1; maybe TRBD1 (6 bases). This CDR3 comprises 14 residues. V lost 7 bases to trimming and J lost 0 bases, with 12 bases between them. CDR1 and CDR2 (germline): LNHDA, SQIVND (reference sequence). The CDR3 sequence: CASTAKGVNTEAFF. As DNA, the CDR3 is TGTGCCAGTACGGCGAAGGGGGTGAACACTGAAGCTTTCTTT.

The V and J genes are TRBV6-6 and TRBJ1-2; 8 bases are shared with TRBD1. CDR3 length equals 15 residues. J gave up 7 bases and V 4 bases, and 11 bases lay outside the gene matches. Germline assignment: CDR1 MNHNY and CDR2 SVGAGI (reference sequence). The CDR3: CASSSPQGAPLGYTF. The CDR3 DNA sequence: TGTGCCAGCAGTTCCCCTCAGGGGGCGCCTCTTGGCTACACCTTC.

The chain links TRBV7-9 to TRBJ2-1, with 14 bases identical to TRBD2. J gave up 8 bases and V 5 bases, and 5 bases lay outside the gene matches. The CDR3 contains 15 residues. Per the germline V gene, CDR1 is SEHNR and CDR2 is FQNEAQ (reference sequence). The CDR3 loop is CASSVGLAGVDEQFF. DNA for the CDR3: TGTGCCAGCAGCGTGGGACTAGCGGGAGTGGATGAGCAGTTCTTC.

Only one count was recorded for this clone. J is TRBJ2-7 and V is TRBV6-1, with 10 bases aligning to TRBD2. The CDR3 length is 14 residues. CDR1 is MNHNS, CDR2 SASEGT, per germline. V lost 10 bases to trimming and J lost 4 bases; unmatched junction nucleotides: 10. CDR3 DNA: TGTGCCACCCAGCGGCTAGCGGGGGAATACGAGCAGTACTTC. Protein sequence: CATQRLAGEYEQYF.

V and J are TRBV5-1 and TRBJ2-1; tentatively, D is TRBD2 (6 bases). Germline lookup yields CDR1 SGHRS and CDR2 YFSETQ. The V end was cut by 4 bases, the J end by 5 bases, with 16 bases between. This CDR3 has 15 amino acids. CDR3 protein: CASSPNPEGNNEQFF. DNA for the CDR3: TGCGCCAGCAGCCCCAACCCGGAGGGAAACAATGAGCAGTTCTTC.

The table lists this clone with a few counts. This chain links TRBV7-8 with TRBJ2-7; 9 bases are a match to TRBD1. Germline CDR1 SGHVS, CDR2 FQNEAQ. V shed 5 bases, J shed 5 bases, and the junction held 4 bases outside the gene matches. This CDR3 region has 13 residues. The DNA for the CDR3 is TGTGCCAGCAGCCAAAGGACAGGGGACGAGCAGTACTTC. Translated, it gives CASSQRTGDEQYF.

The chain combines TRBV6-1 with TRBJ2-1; D gene uncertain. V was cut by 6 bases and J by 5 bases, with 11 bases left in between. The length of the CDR3 is 13 residues. Germline values: CDR1 MNHNS, CDR2 SASEGT. CDR3: CASRSNGDNEQFF. The DNA of the CDR3 is TGTGCCAGCAGATCTAACGGTGACAATGAGCAGTTCTTC.

This clone came up a few times. This sequence joins TRBV19 and TRBJ1-5, with a possible D match to TRBD1 (5 bases). This CDR3 comprises 14 residues. Trimming took 6 bases from V and 7 from J, leaving 16 bases between them. Germline assignment: CDR1 LNHDA and CDR2 SQIVND (reference sequence). CDR3 loop: CASRGSGSGQPQHF. In nucleotides, the CDR3 is TGTGCCAGTAGGGGCTCGGGGTCAGGGCAGCCCCAGCATTTT.

V is TRBV10-3 and J is TRBJ2-7; D call uncertain. The CDR3 spans 12 residues. The V gene's germline CDR1 is ENHRY and CDR2 SYGVKD. Trimming left V 2 bases short and J 0 bases short, with 2 bases between. CDR3 protein: CAISETSYEQYF. The CDR3 coding sequence is TGTGCCATCAGTGAGACCTCCTACGAGCAGTACTTC.

This chain joins TRBV4-1 and TRBJ1-1; D gene ambiguous. The V gene's germline CDR1 is MGHRA and CDR2 YSYEKL. The CDR3 spans 16 residues. Trimming removed 1 base from V and 1 base from J, with 13 bases in between. The CDR3 DNA reads TGCGCCAGCAGCCAAGTTTCCGGGAGGTCGAACACTGAAGCTTTCTTT. This translates into CASSQVSGRSNTEAFF.

In its sample, this clone was seen a few times. The chain employs TRBV30 and TRBJ2-1; 8 positions agree with TRBD2. J was trimmed by 4 bases and V by 4 bases; bases with no gene match: 3. This CDR3 spans 13 amino acids. The germline gives CDR1 GTSNPN, CDR2 SVGIG (reference sequence). Here the CDR3 DNA reads TGTGCCTGGAATAGCGGGACTTACAATGAGCAGTTCTTC. Protein product: CAWNSGTYNEQFF.

J is TRBJ2-1 and V is TRBV28; a possible D gene is TRBD2 (5 bases). This CDR3 is built from 14 residues. Trimming stripped 2 bases from V and 8 bases from J, with 13 bases between. Per the germline V gene, CDR1 is MDHEN and CDR2 is SYDVKM. Here the CDR3 DNA reads TGTGCCAGCAGTTTAATGGGTAGCGCCCATGAGCAGTTCTTC. Its translation: CASSLMGSAHEQFF.

The V gene is TRBV28, the J gene TRBJ1-1; a weak D match, TRBD1 (5 bases). The CDR3 sequence is 12 residues long. Between the trimmed V and J ends, which lost 10 bases and 0 bases, there was a span of 9 bases. Germline loops: CDR1 MDHEN, CDR2 SYDVKM. The DNA for the CDR3 is TGTGCCACCGGGACTTTGAACACTGAAGCTTTCTTT. This encodes CATGTLNTEAFF.

This chain connects TRBV11-2 to TRBJ2-1, with 8 bases lining up with TRBD2. Losses at the gene ends were 5 bases for V and 9 bases for J; bases not matched to a gene: 12. Germline loops: CDR1 SGHAT, CDR2 FQNNGV. CDR3 size: 15 residues. CDR3 sequence: CASSRGIAGNSEQFF. The CDR3 DNA reads TGTGCCAGCAGCCGGGGAATAGCGGGAAATAGTGAGCAGTTCTTC.

The CDR3 sequence: CASSEYPGTNTEAFF. The CDR3 coding sequence is TGTGCCAGCAGTGAATACCCAGGCACAAACACTGAAGCTTTCTTT. V is TRBV6-1 and J is TRBJ1-1; D uncertain. Germline CDR1 is MNHNS and CDR2 is SASEGT. V was trimmed by 2 bases and J by 2 bases, leaving 12 bases between them. The CDR3 is 15 residues long.

This clone has only one observation. Other DNA variants within this sample encode the same CDR3. The rearrangement links TRBV7-9 to TRBJ2-1; D is unresolved. The CDR3 sequence is 12 residues long. The V end lost 1 base, the J end lost 4 bases, and 2 bases lay between the germline ends. Germline V gene lookup returns CDR1 SEHNR and CDR2 FQNEAQ (reference sequence). The CDR3 region is CASSLGYNEQFF. The CDR3 DNA reads as TGTGCCAGCAGCTTAGGTTACAATGAGCAGTTCTTC.

This chain links TRBV13 with TRBJ2-3; D uncertain. Trimming stripped 5 bases from V and 6 bases from J, with 12 bases between. The CDR3 has 13 amino acids. Germline V gene data show CDR1 as PRHDT and CDR2 as FYEKMQ (reference sequence). The CDR3 is CASSLRTGDTQYF. CDR3 DNA: TGTGCCAGCAGCCTCCGGACCGGCGATACGCAGTATTTT. The whole variable domain, filled in from reference TRBV13 and TRBJ2-3, reads AAGVIQSPRHLIKEKRETATLKCYPIPRHDTVYWYQQGPGQDPQFLISFYEKMQSDKGSIPDRFSAQQFSDYHSELNMSSLELGDSALYFCASSLRTGDTQYFGPGTRLTVL.

V and J are TRBV28 and TRBJ2-7, with TRBD1 matching over 11 bases. Losses at the gene ends were 6 bases for V and 3 bases for J; bases not matched to a gene: 1. Germline values: CDR1 MDHEN, CDR2 SYDVKM. The CDR3 length is 13 residues. This chain's CDR3 is CASRDRGLYEQYF. The DNA for the CDR3 is TGTGCCAGCAGGGACAGGGGGCTCTACGAGCAGTACTTC.

The genes are TRBV6-1 and TRBJ2-1; tentative D call: TRBD2 (6 bases). Per the germline V gene, CDR1 is MNHNS and CDR2 is SASEGT. The V end was cut by 7 bases, the J end by 2 bases, with 12 bases between. This CDR3 spans 14 amino acids. The CDR3 reads CASNPLAAYNEQFF. The DNA of the CDR3 is TGTGCCAGCAACCCACTAGCAGCCTACAATGAGCAGTTCTTC.

This clone was seen just once. V usage is TRBV11-2 and J usage is TRBJ2-3, with D perhaps TRBD2 (6 bases). Per germline, CDR1 SGHAT and CDR2 FQNNGV. Trimming pared 2 bases from V and 4 bases from J, leaving 13 bases between. CDR3 length equals 15 residues. CDR3 sequence: CASSLRMEGSDTQYF. The CDR3 DNA reads TGTGCCAGCAGCTTAAGGATGGAGGGTTCAGATACGCAGTATTTT.

Judged by abundance, this clone is medium-sized. The CDR3 here is CASSGFGTAGGYTF. CDR3 nucleotides: TGTGCCAGTAGTGGATTTGGGACCGCCGGGGGCTACACCTTC. V gene TRBV19 combines with J gene TRBJ1-2, with D perhaps matching TRBD1 (5 bases). This CDR3 comprises 14 residues. V lost 5 bases, J lost 8 bases, and 18 bases lay in between. Germline CDR1 is LNHDA and CDR2 is SQIVND (reference sequence).

This rearrangement joins TRBV6-1 to TRBJ2-1; D remains ambiguous. V shed 5 bases and J shed 12 bases, with 8 bases lying between them. CDR3 length equals 10 residues. The germline gives CDR1 MNHNS, CDR2 SASEGT. The CDR3 nucleotides are TGTGCCAGCAGTTCACTAAGGCAGTTCTTC. The encoded protein is CASSSLRQFF.

The chain joins TRBV28 to TRBJ2-3; 8 nucleotides align to TRBD1. Germline values: CDR1 MDHEN, CDR2 SYDVKM. V lost 6 bases, J lost 2 bases, and 7 bases stayed unmatched. This CDR3 comprises 15 residues. CDR3 in amino acids: CASSLGTGLTDTQYF. CDR3 nucleotides: TGTGCCAGCAGCCTCGGGACAGGCCTCACAGATACGCAGTATTTT.